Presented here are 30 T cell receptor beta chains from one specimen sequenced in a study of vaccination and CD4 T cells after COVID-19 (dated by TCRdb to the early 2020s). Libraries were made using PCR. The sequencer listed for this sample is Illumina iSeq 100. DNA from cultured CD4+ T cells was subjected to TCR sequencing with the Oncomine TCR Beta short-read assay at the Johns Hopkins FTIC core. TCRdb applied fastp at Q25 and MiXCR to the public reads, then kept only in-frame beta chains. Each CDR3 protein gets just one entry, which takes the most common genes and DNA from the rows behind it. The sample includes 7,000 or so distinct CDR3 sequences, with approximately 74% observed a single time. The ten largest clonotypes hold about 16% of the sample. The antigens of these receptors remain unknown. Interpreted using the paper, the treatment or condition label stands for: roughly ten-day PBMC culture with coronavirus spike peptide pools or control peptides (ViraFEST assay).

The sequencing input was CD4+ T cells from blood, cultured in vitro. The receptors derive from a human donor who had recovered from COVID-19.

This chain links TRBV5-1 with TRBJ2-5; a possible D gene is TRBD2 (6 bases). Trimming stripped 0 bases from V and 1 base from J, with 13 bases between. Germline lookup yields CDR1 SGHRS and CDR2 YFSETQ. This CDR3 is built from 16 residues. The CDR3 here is CASSLGAGPVQETQYF. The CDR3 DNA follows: TGCGCCAGCAGCTTGGGGGCGGGGCCCGTCCAAGAGACCCAGTACTTC. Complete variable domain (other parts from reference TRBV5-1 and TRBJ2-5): KAGVTQTPRYLIKTRGQQVTLSCSPISGHRSVSWYQQTPGQGLQFLFEYFSETQRNKGNFPGRFSGRQFSNSRSEMNVSTLELGDSALYLCASSLGAGPVQETQYFGPGTRLLVL.

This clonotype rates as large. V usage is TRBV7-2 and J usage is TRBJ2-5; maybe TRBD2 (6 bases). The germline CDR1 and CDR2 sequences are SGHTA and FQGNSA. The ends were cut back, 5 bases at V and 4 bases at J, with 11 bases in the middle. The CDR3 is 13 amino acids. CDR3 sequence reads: CASSPGLLETQYF. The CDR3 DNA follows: TGTGCCAGCAGCCCGGGACTGTTAGAGACCCAGTACTTC.

The CDR3 here is CASSLRSEPQHF. In DNA, the CDR3 is TGTGCCAGCAGCCTGCGGTCTGAGCCCCAGCATTTT. The chain links TRBV7-2 to TRBJ1-5; D gene unclear. CDR3 length: 12 amino acids. Germline CDR1 and CDR2: SGHTA and FQGNSA. The ends were cut back, 5 bases at V and 8 bases at J, with 10 bases in the middle.

The CDR3 DNA is TGTGCCACCAGCGGTAGGACAGGGAATAATTCACCCCTCCACTTT. It specifies CATSGRTGNNSPLHF. This chain joins TRBV15 and TRBJ1-6, with 8 bases fitting TRBD1. The germline CDR1 and CDR2 sequences are LNHNV and YYDKDF (reference sequence). Trimming at V came to 5 bases and at J to 5 bases, leaving 5 bases not matched to a gene. The length of the CDR3 is 15 residues.

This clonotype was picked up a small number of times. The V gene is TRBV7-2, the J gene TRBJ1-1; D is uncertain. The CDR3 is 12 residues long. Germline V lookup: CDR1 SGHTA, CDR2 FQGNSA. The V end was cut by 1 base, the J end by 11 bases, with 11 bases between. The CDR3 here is CASSLDNRAAFF. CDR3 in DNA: TGTGCCAGCAGCTTAGATAATAGGGCTGCTTTCTTT.

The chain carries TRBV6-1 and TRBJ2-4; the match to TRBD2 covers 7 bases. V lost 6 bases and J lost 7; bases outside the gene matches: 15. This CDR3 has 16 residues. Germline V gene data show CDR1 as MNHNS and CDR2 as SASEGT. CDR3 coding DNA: TGTGCCAGCAGCCCCGCTCCAGGGAGGGGAAGGAACATTCAGTACTTC. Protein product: CASSPAPGRGRNIQYF.

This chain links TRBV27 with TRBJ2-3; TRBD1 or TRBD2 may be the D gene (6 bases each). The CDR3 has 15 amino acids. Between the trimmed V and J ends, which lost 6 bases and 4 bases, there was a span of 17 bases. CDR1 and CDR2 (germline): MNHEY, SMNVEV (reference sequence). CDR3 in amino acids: CASSPRGAGSDTQYF. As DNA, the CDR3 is TGTGCCAGCAGCCCGAGGGGGGCCGGTTCAGATACGCAGTATTTT.

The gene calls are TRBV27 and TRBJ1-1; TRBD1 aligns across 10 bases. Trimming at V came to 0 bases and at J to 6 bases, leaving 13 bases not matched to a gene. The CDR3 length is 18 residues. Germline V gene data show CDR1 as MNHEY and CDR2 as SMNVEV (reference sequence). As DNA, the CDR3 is TGTGCCAGCAGTTTATCAGCCGGGACAGGGGACATATACGCTGAAGCTTTCTTT. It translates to CASSLSAGTGDIYAEAFF.

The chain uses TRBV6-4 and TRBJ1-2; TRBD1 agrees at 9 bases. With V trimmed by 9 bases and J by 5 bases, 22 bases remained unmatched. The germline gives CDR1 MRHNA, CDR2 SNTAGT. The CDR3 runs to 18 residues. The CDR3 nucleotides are TGTGCCAGTAAGACTACCGGGACAGGGCCCAGGACGAGGTATGGCTACACCTTC. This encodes CASKTTGTGPRTRYGYTF.

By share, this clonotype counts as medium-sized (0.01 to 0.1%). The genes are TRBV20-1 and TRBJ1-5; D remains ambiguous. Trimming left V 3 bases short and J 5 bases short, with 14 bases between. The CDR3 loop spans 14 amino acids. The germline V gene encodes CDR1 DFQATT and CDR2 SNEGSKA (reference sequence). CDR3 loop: CSARGQGWYQPQHF. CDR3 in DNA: TGCAGTGCTAGGGGCCAAGGATGGTATCAGCCCCAGCATTTT.

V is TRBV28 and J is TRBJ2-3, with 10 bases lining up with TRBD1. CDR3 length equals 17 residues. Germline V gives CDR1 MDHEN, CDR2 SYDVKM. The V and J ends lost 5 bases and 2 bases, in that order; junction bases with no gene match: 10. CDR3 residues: CASSVPQGQGLTDTQYF. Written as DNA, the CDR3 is TGTGCCAGCAGTGTCCCTCAGGGACAGGGGCTCACAGATACGCAGTATTTT.

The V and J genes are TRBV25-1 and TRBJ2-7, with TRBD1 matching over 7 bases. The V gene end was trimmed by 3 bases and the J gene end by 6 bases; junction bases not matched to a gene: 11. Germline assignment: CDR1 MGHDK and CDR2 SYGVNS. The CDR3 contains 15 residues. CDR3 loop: CASSETGRGGIEQYF. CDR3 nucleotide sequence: TGTGCCAGCAGTGAGACGGGCCGAGGGGGCATCGAGCAGTACTTC.

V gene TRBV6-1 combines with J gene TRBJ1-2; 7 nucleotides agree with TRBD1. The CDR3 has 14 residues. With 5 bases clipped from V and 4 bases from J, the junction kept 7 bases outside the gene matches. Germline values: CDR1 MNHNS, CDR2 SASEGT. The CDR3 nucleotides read TGTGCCAGCAGTACCCGACAGGGTCCCTATGGCTACACCTTC. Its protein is CASSTRQGPYGYTF.

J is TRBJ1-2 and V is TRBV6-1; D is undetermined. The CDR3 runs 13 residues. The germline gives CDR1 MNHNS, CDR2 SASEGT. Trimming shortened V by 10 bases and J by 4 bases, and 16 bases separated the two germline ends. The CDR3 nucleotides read TGTGCCACCTCGGGAGACGGAGGCTATGGCTACACCTTC. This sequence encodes CATSGDGGYGYTF.

The chain's CDR3 is CATGTGGTDTQYF. CDR3 DNA sequence: TGTGCCACCGGGACAGGGGGCACAGATACGCAGTATTTT. The J gene is TRBJ2-3, the V gene TRBV24-1, with 10 bases identical to TRBD1. The CDR3 is made up of 13 amino acids. Trimming took 9 bases from V and 1 from J; bases not matched to a gene: 0. Germline CDR1 KGHDR, CDR2 SFDVKD.

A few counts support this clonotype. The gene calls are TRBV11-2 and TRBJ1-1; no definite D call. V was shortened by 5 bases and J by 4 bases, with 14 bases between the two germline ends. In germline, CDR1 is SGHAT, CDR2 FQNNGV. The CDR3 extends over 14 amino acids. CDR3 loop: CASSPLARGTEAFF. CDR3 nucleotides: TGTGCCAGCAGCCCCCTAGCGCGTGGCACTGAAGCTTTCTTT.

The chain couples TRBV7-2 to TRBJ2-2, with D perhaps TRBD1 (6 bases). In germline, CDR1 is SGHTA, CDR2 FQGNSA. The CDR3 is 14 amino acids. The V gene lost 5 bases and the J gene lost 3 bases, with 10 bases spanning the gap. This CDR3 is CASSLQGYTGELFF. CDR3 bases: TGTGCCAGCAGCCTGCAGGGGTACACCGGGGAGCTGTTTTTT. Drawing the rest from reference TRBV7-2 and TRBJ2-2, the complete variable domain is GAGVSQSPSNKVTEKGKDVELRCDPISGHTALYWYRQSLGQGLEFLIYFQGNSAPDKSGLPSDRFSAERTGGSVSTLTIQRTQQEDSAVYLCASSLQGYTGELFFGEGSRLTVL.

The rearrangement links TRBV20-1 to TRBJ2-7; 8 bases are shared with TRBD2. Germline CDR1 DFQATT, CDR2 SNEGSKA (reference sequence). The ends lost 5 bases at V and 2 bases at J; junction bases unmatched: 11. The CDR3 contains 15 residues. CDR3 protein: CSAPNRGGDAYEQYF. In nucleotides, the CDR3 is TGCAGTGCTCCCAATCGGGGGGGTGACGCCTACGAGCAGTACTTC.

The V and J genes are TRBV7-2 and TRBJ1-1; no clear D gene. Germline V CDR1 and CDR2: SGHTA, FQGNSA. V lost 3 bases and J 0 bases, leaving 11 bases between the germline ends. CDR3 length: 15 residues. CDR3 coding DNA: TGTGCCAGCAGCTTTGCCGTGGGCATGAACACTGAAGCTTTCTTT. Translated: CASSFAVGMNTEAFF.

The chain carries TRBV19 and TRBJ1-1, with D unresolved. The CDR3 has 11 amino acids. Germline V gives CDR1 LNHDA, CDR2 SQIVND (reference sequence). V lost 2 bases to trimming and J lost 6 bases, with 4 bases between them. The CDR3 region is CASSIRAEAFF. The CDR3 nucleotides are TGTGCCAGTAGTATAAGGGCTGAAGCTTTCTTT. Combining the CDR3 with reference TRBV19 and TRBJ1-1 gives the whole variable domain DGGITQSPKYLFRKEGQNVTLSCEQNLNHDAMYWYRQDPGQGLRLIYYSQIVNDFQKGDIAEGYSVSREKKESFPLTVTSAQKNPTAFYLCASSIRAEAFFGQGTRLTVV.

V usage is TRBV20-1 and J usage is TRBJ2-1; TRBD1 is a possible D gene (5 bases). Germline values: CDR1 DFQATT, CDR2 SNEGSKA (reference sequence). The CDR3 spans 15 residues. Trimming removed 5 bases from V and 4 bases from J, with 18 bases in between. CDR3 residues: CSAHIWGRPYNEQFF. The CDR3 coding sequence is TGCAGTGCTCATATCTGGGGCAGGCCATACAATGAGCAGTTCTTC.

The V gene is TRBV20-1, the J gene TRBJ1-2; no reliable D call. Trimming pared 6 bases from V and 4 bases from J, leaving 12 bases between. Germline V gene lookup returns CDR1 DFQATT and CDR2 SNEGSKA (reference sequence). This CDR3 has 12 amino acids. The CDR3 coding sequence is TGCAGTGCAAATGACCGACCCTATGGCTACACCTTC. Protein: CSANDRPYGYTF.

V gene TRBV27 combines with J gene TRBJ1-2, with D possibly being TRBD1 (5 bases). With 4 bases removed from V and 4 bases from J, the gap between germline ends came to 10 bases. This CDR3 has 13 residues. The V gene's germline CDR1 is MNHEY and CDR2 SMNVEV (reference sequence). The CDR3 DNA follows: TGTGCCAGCAGTTGGGGGTTAGGCTATGGCTACACCTTC. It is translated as CASSWGLGYGYTF.

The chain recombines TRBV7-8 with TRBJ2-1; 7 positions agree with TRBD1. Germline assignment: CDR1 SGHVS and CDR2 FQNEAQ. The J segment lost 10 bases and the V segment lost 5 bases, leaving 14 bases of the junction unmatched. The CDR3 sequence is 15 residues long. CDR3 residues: CASSLDDRVGGEQFF. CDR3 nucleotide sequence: TGTGCCAGCAGCCTGGATGACAGGGTGGGCGGGGAGCAGTTCTTC.

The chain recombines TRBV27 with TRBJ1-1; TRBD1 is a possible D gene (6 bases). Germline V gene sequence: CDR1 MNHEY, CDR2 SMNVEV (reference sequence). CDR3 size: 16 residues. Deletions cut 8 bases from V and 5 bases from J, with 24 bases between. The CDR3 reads CASHGLGARDRTEAFF. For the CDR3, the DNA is TGTGCCAGCCATGGGTTGGGGGCTCGAGATAGGACTGAAGCTTTCTTT.

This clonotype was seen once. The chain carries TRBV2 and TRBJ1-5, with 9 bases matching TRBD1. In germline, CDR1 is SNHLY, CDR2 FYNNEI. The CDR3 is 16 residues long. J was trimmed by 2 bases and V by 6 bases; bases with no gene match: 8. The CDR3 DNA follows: TGTGCCAGCAGCCGGGACAGGGTGAGGGGCAATCAGCCCCAGCATTTT. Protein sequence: CASSRDRVRGNQPQHF. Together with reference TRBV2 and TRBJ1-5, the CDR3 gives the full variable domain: EPEVTQTPSHQVTQMGQEVILRCVPISNHLYFYWYRQILGQKVEFLVSFYNNEISEKSEIFDDQFSVERPDGSNFTLKIRSTKLEDSAMYFCASSRDRVRGNQPQHFGDGTRLSIL.

The DNA for the CDR3 is TGTGCCAGCCTAAACCTTTTCAGGGGGCGAGGCTACACCTTC. It specifies CASLNLFRGRGYTF. The V and J genes are TRBV6-2 or TRBV6-3 and TRBJ1-2, with TRBD1 matching over 8 bases. The V gene's germline CDR1 is MNHEY and CDR2 SVGEGT. This CDR3 has 14 amino acids. The J segment lost 8 bases and the V segment lost 8 bases, leaving 13 bases of the junction unmatched.

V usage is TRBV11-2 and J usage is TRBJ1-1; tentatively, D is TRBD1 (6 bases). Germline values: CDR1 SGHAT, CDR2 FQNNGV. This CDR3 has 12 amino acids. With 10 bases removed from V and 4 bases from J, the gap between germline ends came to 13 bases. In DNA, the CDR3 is TGTGCCATCCAGGGGATCGGCACTGAAGCTTTCTTT. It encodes CAIQGIGTEAFF.

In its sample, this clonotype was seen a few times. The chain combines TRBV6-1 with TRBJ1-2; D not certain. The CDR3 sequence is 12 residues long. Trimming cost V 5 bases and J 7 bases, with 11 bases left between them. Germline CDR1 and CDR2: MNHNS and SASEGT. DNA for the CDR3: TGTGCCAGCAGTAAGGGAGGTGGTGGCTACACCTTC. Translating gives CASSKGGGGYTF.

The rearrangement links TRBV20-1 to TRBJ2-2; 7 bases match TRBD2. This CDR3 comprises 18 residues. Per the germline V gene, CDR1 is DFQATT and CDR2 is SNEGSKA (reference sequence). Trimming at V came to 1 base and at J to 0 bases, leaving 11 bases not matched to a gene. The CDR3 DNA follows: TGCAGTGCTAGAGGGCTAGCGGAATCCCCCGCGAACACCGGGGAGCTGTTTTTT. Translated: CSARGLAESPANTGELFF.